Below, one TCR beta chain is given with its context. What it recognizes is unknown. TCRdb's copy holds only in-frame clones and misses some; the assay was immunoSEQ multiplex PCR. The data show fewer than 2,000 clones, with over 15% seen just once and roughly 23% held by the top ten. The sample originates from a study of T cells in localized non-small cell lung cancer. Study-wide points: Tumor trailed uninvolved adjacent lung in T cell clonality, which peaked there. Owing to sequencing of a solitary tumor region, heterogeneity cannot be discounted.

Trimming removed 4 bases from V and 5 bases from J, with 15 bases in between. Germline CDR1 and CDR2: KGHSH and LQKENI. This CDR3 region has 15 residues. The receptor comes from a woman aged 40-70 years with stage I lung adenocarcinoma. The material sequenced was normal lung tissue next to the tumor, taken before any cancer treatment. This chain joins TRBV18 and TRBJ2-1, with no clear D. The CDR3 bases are TGTGCCAGCTCACGCACCTCGACCTCAAACAATGAGCAGTTCTTC. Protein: CASSRTSTSNNEQFF.